Listed here are 32 T cell receptor beta chains from one sample, sequenced in a study of T cells after yellow fever vaccination. TCRdb independently ran MiXCR on the 5' RACE reads; one entry per CDR3 protein. Of more than 350,000 distinct CDR3 sequences listed, roughly 12% were seen once; the top ten hold 15% to 20%. The sequenced sample was PBMCs, obtained on the day of the first yellow fever vaccination. Every receptor here comes from a man between 18 and 29 years old who received the YFV17D yellow fever vaccine.

This clonotype was counted only a few times. The chain has TRBV7-3 and TRBJ2-1; TRBD2 might be the D (5 bases). V shed 3 bases and J shed 0 bases, with 15 bases lying between them. The CDR3 has 17 amino acids. Germline V lookup: CDR1 SGHTA, CDR2 FQGTGA. CDR3 bases: TGTGCCAGCAGCTTCGGCCCCCCGGGGAGCTCCTACAATGAGCAGTTCTTC. It encodes CASSFGPPGSSYNEQFF.

This clonotype was found a few times. The chain links TRBV4-2 to TRBJ1-5; 7 bases map to TRBD1. Germline CDR1 is LGHNA and CDR2 is YNFKEQ. The V gene end was trimmed by 5 bases and the J gene end by 8 bases; junction bases not matched to a gene: 12. CDR3 length: 15 amino acids. The CDR3 DNA is TGTGCCAGCAGCGTCCGTAGGGACAGCGGTGAGCCCCAGCATTTT. This encodes CASSVRRDSGEPQHF.

The chain is built from TRBV28 and TRBJ2-7; no definite D call. The CDR3 runs to 14 residues. The ends were cut back, 2 bases at V and 2 bases at J, with 10 bases in the middle. Germline lookup yields CDR1 MDHEN and CDR2 SYDVKM. CDR3 sequence: CASSLNRPTYEQYV. The CDR3 DNA reads as TGTGCCAGCAGTTTAAACAGACCGACCTACGAGCAGTACGTC.

The chain joins TRBV6-1 to TRBJ2-5; D remains unclear. V was cut by 6 bases and J by 5 bases, with 13 bases left in between. Germline loops: CDR1 MNHNS, CDR2 SASEGT. This CDR3 spans 13 amino acids. The CDR3 is CASRPQGRETQYF. Written as DNA, the CDR3 is TGTGCCAGCAGACCACAAGGTCGGGAGACCCAGTACTTC.

The chain employs TRBV10-3 and TRBJ2-2, with 9 bases lining up with TRBD1. Germline-derived CDR1 and CDR2 are ENHRY and SYGVKD. The CDR3 runs to 13 residues. After removal of 9 bases from V and 1 base from J, the junction contained 0 bases not matched to a gene. The CDR3 nucleotides read TGTGCCATGACAGGGGGGAACACCGGGGAGCTGTTTTTT. It specifies CAMTGGNTGELFF.

The gene calls are TRBV2 and TRBJ2-1; D might be TRBD2 (6 bases). The CDR3 is made up of 14 amino acids. CDR1 is SNHLY, CDR2 FYNNEI, per germline. V lost 11 bases, J lost 8 bases, and 22 bases lay in between. CDR3 protein: CASSFGGSRDEQFF. As DNA, the CDR3 is TGTGCCTCCTCATTTGGAGGGAGTAGGGATGAGCAGTTCTTC.

A few counts support this clonotype. A much larger clone differs from this one at a single base, so this may be a read error. The chain uses TRBV12-3 or TRBV12-4 and TRBJ1-1; D not certain. The CDR3 runs to 13 residues. Between the trimmed V and J ends, which lost 3 bases and 1 base, there was a span of 6 bases. Here the CDR3 DNA reads TGTGCCAGCAGTTTCGAGGGGAACACTGAAGCTTTCTTT. It specifies CASSFEGNTEAFF.

This clonotype was counted a few times. The CDR3 region is CSVGGIGTERYF. For the CDR3, the DNA is TGCAGCGTTGGGGGAATAGGGACCGAACGGTATTTT. This sequence joins TRBV29-1 and TRBJ2-3, with D perhaps being TRBD1 or TRBD2 (5 bases each). Germline V CDR1 and CDR2: SQVTM, ANQGSEA. The CDR3 length is 12 residues. Deletions cut 4 bases from V and 14 bases from J, with 19 bases between.

This clonotype was counted a few times. The rearrangement joins TRBV25-1 to TRBJ1-3; D gene ambiguous. V was shortened by 10 bases and J by 2 bases, with 12 bases between the two germline ends. Germline V CDR1 and CDR2: MGHDK, SYGVNS. The CDR3 is 13 residues long. The CDR3, as DNA: TGTGCCATCCAGGCCAGTACTGGAAACACCATATATTTT. Protein product: CAIQASTGNTIYF.

Only a few counts were recorded for this clonotype. The V gene is TRBV7-9, the J gene TRBJ1-1, with 7 positions matching TRBD1. The germline V gene encodes CDR1 SEHNR and CDR2 FQNEAQ (reference sequence). The CDR3 spans 13 residues. J was trimmed by 4 bases and V by 5 bases; bases with no gene match: 4. The CDR3 loop is CASSVPGGTEAFF. The CDR3 nucleotides read TGTGCCAGCAGCGTCCCAGGGGGCACTGAAGCTTTCTTT.

This clonotype was picked up many times. This chain uses TRBV5-1 with TRBJ2-7, with 11 bases aligning to TRBD1. The CDR3 is 15 residues long. Germline-derived CDR1 and CDR2 are SGHRS and YFSETQ. After removal of 0 bases from V and 7 bases from J, the junction contained 6 bases not matched to a gene. For the CDR3, the DNA is TGCGCCAGCAGCTTGGACGGACAGGGGGCAGGTGAGCAGTACTTC. Amino acid sequence: CASSLDGQGAGEQYF.

The genes are TRBV4-2 and TRBJ2-7, with D possibly called TRBD1 or TRBD2 (6 bases each). Germline CDR1 and CDR2: LGHNA and YNFKEQ. The CDR3 covers 16 residues. Trimming left V 1 base short and J 0 bases short, with 13 bases between. The CDR3 region is CASSQADTGASYEQYF. DNA for the CDR3: TGTGCCAGCAGCCAAGCGGATACGGGGGCCTCCTACGAGCAGTACTTC.

The chain links TRBV12-5 to TRBJ1-6; 7 nucleotides match TRBD1. Losses at the gene ends were 0 bases for V and 7 bases for J; bases not matched to a gene: 6. CDR1 LGHNT and CDR2 FRNRAP come from the germline V gene. The CDR3 runs to 16 residues. For the CDR3, the DNA is TGTGCTAGTGGTTTGGTAGAGGGGGCCGGGAATTCACCCCTCCACTTT. This codes for CASGLVEGAGNSPLHF.

This chain uses TRBV12-3 or TRBV12-4 with TRBJ1-1, with D unclear. V shed 6 bases and J shed 4 bases, with 15 bases lying between them. The CDR3 totals 14 residues. CDR3 bases: TGTGCCAGCAGCGACCCCCCGGGGATCACTGAAGCTTTCTTT. Its protein product is CASSDPPGITEAFF.

This clonotype was observed at least ten times. The chain links TRBV20-1 to TRBJ2-3, with D possibly TRBD2 on 6 matching bases. The V end lost 6 bases, the J end lost 3 bases, and 13 bases lay between the germline ends. CDR3 length: 13 amino acids. Germline CDR1 DFQATT, CDR2 SNEGSKA (reference sequence). CDR3 protein: CSAPGLRTDTQYF. DNA for the CDR3: TGCAGTGCCCCGGGACTTCGAACAGATACGCAGTATTTT.

This clonotype was counted at least ten times. This sequence joins TRBV27 and TRBJ1-1; 7 bases map to TRBD1. J was trimmed by 2 bases and V by 3 bases; bases with no gene match: 6. CDR3 length: 15 amino acids. Germline V gene sequence: CDR1 MNHEY, CDR2 SMNVEV (reference sequence). CDR3 in DNA: TGTGCCAGCAGTTTCCTGGCAGGGGGTAACACTGAAGCTTTCTTT. It is translated as CASSFLAGGNTEAFF.

CDR3 region: CASSYSPSGTGVKMYV. The CDR3 nucleotides read TGTGCCAGCAGCTACTCGCCTTCCGGGACAGGGGTTAAGATGTACGTC. The rearrangement joins TRBV7-2 to TRBJ2-7; 10 bases map to TRBD1. Germline CDR1 SGHTA, CDR2 FQGNSA. The V gene end was trimmed by 4 bases and the J gene end by 12 bases; junction bases not matched to a gene: 18. The CDR3 is 16 amino acids.

The V gene is TRBV4-1, the J gene TRBJ2-1; 10 positions match TRBD1. V dropped 2 bases and J dropped 7; count of bases not matched to a gene: 11. CDR3 size: 17 residues. Germline CDR1 MGHRA, CDR2 YSYEKL. The CDR3 nucleotides are TGCGCCAGCAGCCAACCGACTACGGGACAGGGGAGGAATGAGCAGTTCTTC. It codes for CASSQPTTGQGRNEQFF.

CDR3 amino acids: CASSYGRATNEKLFF. CDR3 bases: TGTGCCAGCAGTTACGGCAGGGCAACTAATGAAAAACTGTTTTTT. The chain joins TRBV6-5 to TRBJ1-4, with D possibly matching TRBD1 (5 bases). Per germline, CDR1 MNHEY and CDR2 SVGAGI. V was shortened by 2 bases and J by 0 bases, with 7 bases between the two germline ends. The CDR3 length is 15 residues.

This sequence joins TRBV29-1 and TRBJ2-5; tentatively, D is TRBD2 (7 bases). V was cut by 4 bases and J by 2 bases, with 11 bases left in between. Germline CDR1 reads SQVTM; CDR2 reads ANQGSEA. The CDR3 totals 13 residues. The CDR3 here is CSVAGGGQETQYF. CDR3 sequence (DNA): TGCAGCGTTGCGGGGGGCGGACAAGAGACCCAGTACTTC.

This clonotype was observed a few times. The chain carries TRBV9 and TRBJ2-5; either TRBD1 or TRBD2 may supply D (5 bases each). CDR3 length equals 15 residues. The ends were cut back, 4 bases at V and 2 bases at J, with 15 bases in the middle. Germline assignment: CDR1 SGDLS and CDR2 YYNGEE. DNA of the CDR3: TGTGCCAGCAGCAAAAATGTCGAGGGGCAAGAGACCCAGTACTTC. It is translated as CASSKNVEGQETQYF.

This clonotype was counted a few times. The chain combines TRBV10-2 with TRBJ2-2; D ambiguous. The germline V and J ends were trimmed by 3 bases and 8 bases, with 7 bases remaining between them. Per the germline V gene, CDR1 is WSHSY and CDR2 is SAAADI. The length of the CDR3 is 12 residues. DNA for the CDR3: TGCGCCAGCAGTGAACGAACAGGGGAGCTGTTTTTT. Translated, it gives CASSERTGELFF.

This clonotype occurred a few times. The chain joins TRBV5-1 to TRBJ2-5; the D gene is possibly TRBD2 (6 bases). The germline CDR1 and CDR2 sequences are SGHRS and YFSETQ. The CDR3 runs 16 residues. Trimming took off 1 base at V and 5 bases at J, with 18 bases between the two ends. The CDR3 bases are TGCGCCAGCAGCTTGTCCCAAGCGGAGGGCACCGAGACCCAGTACTTC. Encoded protein: CASSLSQAEGTETQYF.

The chain links TRBV4-1 to TRBJ2-5; 10 nucleotides agree with TRBD1. V lost 4 bases to trimming and J lost 12 bases; unmatched junction nucleotides: 5. The CDR3 is made up of 12 amino acids. Germline CDR1 MGHRA, CDR2 YSYEKL. The CDR3 nucleotides read TGCGCCAGCAGCCCGGACAGGGGGACGAAGTACTTC. It is translated as CASSPDRGTKYF.

The chain's CDR3 is CASSVGGGRDNEQFF. As DNA, the CDR3 is TGTGCCAGCAGCGTAGGCGGGGGCCGGGACAATGAGCAGTTCTTC. The V gene is TRBV9, the J gene TRBJ2-1; weak D call: TRBD2 (7 bases). Germline V CDR1 and CDR2: SGDLS, YYNGEE. V lost 0 bases and J lost 5, with 12 bases in between. The CDR3 runs 15 residues.

This clonotype was counted only a few times. The gene calls are TRBV25-1 and TRBJ1-4, with 8 bases lining up with TRBD1. V shed 3 bases, J shed 10 bases, and the junction held 10 bases outside the gene matches. Per the germline V gene, CDR1 is MGHDK and CDR2 is SYGVNS. The CDR3 is 15 amino acids. CDR3 amino acids: CASSDPGTGLGKLFF. DNA of the CDR3: TGTGCCAGCAGTGACCCCGGGACAGGATTAGGAAAACTGTTTTTT.

The table lists this clonotype with a few counts. The chain has TRBV10-3 and TRBJ1-1; no reliable D call. This CDR3 comprises 18 residues. V lost 2 bases and J lost 1, with 20 bases in between. From germline, CDR1 is ENHRY and CDR2 SYGVKD. The chain's CDR3 is CAISELGGLPKGNTEAFF. The DNA of the CDR3 is TGTGCCATCAGTGAGCTAGGAGGGCTTCCAAAGGGGAACACTGAAGCTTTCTTT.

This clonotype was observed a few times. The gene calls are TRBV5-4 and TRBJ2-1, with D hard to call. The V end lost 5 bases, the J end lost 8 bases, and 11 bases lay between the germline ends. Germline CDR1 reads SGHNT; CDR2 reads YYREEE (reference sequence). The CDR3 contains 12 residues. CDR3: CASRVGIDEQFF. CDR3 in DNA: TGTGCCAGCAGGGTGGGGATTGATGAGCAGTTCTTC.

V gene TRBV6-5 combines with J gene TRBJ1-5; no clear D gene. V dropped 8 bases and J dropped 4 bases, with 6 bases sitting between them. Germline V CDR1 and CDR2: MNHEY, SVGAGI. CDR3 length: 11 amino acids. This CDR3 reads CASGWNQPQHF. CDR3 nucleotide sequence: TGTGCCAGCGGATGGAATCAGCCCCAGCATTTT.

Comment on this clonotype: Compared with germline, one end of the junction differs, possibly owing to a read error. This rearrangement joins TRBV9 to TRBJ2-3; D might be TRBD2 (6 bases). CDR1 is SGDLS and CDR2 is YYNGEE in the germline V gene. The CDR3 loop spans 15 amino acids. The CDR3 sequence: CASSVQDYRTETQYF. The CDR3 region has the DNA TGTGCCAGCAGCGTACAGGACTACCGCACAGAAACGCAGTATTTT.

The chain is built from TRBV6-1 and TRBJ2-2, with TRBD2 identical over 7 bases. This CDR3 comprises 16 residues. Losses at the gene ends were 8 bases for V and 0 bases for J; bases not matched to a gene: 9. CDR1 and CDR2 (germline): MNHNS, SASEGT. The CDR3 is CASPPRGGANTGELFF. DNA for the CDR3: TGTGCCAGCCCCCCCCGCGGGGGAGCGAACACCGGGGAGCTGTTTTTT.

This clonotype has only a few counts. The genes are TRBV9 and TRBJ2-7; D uncertain. CDR1 and CDR2 from the germline V gene are SGDLS and YYNGEE. This CDR3 is built from 14 residues. V lost 0 bases and J 3 bases, leaving 10 bases between the germline ends. The CDR3 DNA reads as TGTGCCAGCAGCGTAGACTTCGGTGGCTACGAGCAGTACTTC. Protein: CASSVDFGGYEQYF.